This is a list of T cell receptor beta chains from one sample in a study of cytomegalovirus exposure and HLA in healthy donors. Using immunoSEQ multiplex PCR, the repertoire was profiled, and TCRdb retains in-frame clones only, with some absent. The sample includes some 140,000 clones, roughly 86% of them seen just once. The specimen sequenced was PBMCs. The receptors derive from a woman aged 25 to 39 in good health and CMV-seronegative. Each CDR3 is given without its conserved first and last residue. The order of the fields is CDR3 protein, V gene.

CDR3aa: ASSSYSTDSNQPQH; v_gene: TRBV7-7
CDR3aa: ASSEAGETAYEQY; v_gene: TRBV10-1
CDR3aa: ASSIDSRGGYT; v_gene: TRBV18
CDR3aa: ASKKSESSYEQY; v_gene: TRBV2
CDR3aa: ASRTTDGGANEKLF; v_gene: TRBV19
CDR3aa: ASSDGGGTHQETQY; v_gene: TRBV5-1
CDR3aa: ASRGTGLNEQF; v_gene: TRBV2
CDR3aa: ASSERSGAVYEQY; v_gene: TRBV2
CDR3aa: ASNRDRGPNPLGYT; v_gene: TRBV7-8
CDR3aa: ASSLRTGGSDGYT; v_gene: TRBV5-1
CDR3aa: ASKWDKDSYEQY; v_gene: TRBV2
CDR3aa: ASSPDRSSYNEQF; v_gene: TRBV5-4